The clone carrying this T cell receptor (beta chain) appeared many times. Its antigen is not identified. The time point here: persistent/refractory GD, antithyroid drugs over 5 years with positive TRAb. Preparation of the TCR library used RNA extracted from PBMCs. The TCR beta library used iRepertoire HTBI primers with Arm-PCR amplification of CDR3. Each CDR3 protein is one row after TCRdb ran MiXCR on the multiplex PCR reads. The sample has around 400,000 distinct CDR3 sequences, about a quarter seen once. These data originate in a study of regulatory T cells in long-lasting Graves disease. Turning to the study itself: The study counted Graves' disease as persistent given over 5 years of antithyroid drugs and positive TSH receptor antibodies.

V lost 5 bases and J lost 4, with 14 bases in between. Germline CDR1 SGHVS, CDR2 FQNEAQ. The CDR3 runs 14 residues. Study results and limitations: The small sample size may have reduced accuracy. There were preferences for TRBV28, TRBJ1-2 and TRBJ2-5 in persistent disease.

Source: peripheral blood mononuclear cells (PBMCs), taken when the disease was refractory, from a patient treated with antithyroid drugs. This chain connects TRBV7-8 to TRBJ1-2; D is ambiguous. The clonotype originates from a female donor with Graves disease. Written as DNA, the CDR3 is TGTGCCAGCAGCCCACGGACGGGAAGCTATGGCTACACCTTC. It encodes CASSPRTGSYGYTF.